Reported below is one TCR beta chain. The data derive from a study of CD8 T cells in Susac syndrome. Random hexamers served to reverse transcribe about 0.5 to 1 ug RNA. TCRdb reprocessed the immunoSEQ multiplex PCR reads via MiXCR and lists one record per CDR3 protein. The table has 400,000 to 550,000 distinct CDR3 sequences, around 85% seen once. After removal of 6 bases from V and 6 bases from J, the junction contained 7 bases not matched to a gene. This CDR3 has 15 residues. CDR1 is MNHNS and CDR2 is SASEGT in the germline V gene. This clonotype was obtained from a human donor with multiple sclerosis. This chain connects TRBV6-1 to TRBJ2-1; 11 bases fit TRBD2. Sequences were obtained from CD8+ T cells from PBMCs. In DNA, the CDR3 is TGTGCCAGCAGCTATCTAGCGGGGGGCATCAATGAGCAGTTCTTC. Protein product: CASSYLAGGINEQFF.